This T cell receptor (beta chain) was found in a study of human T cells and chemical hapten exposure (dated by TCRdb to about 2021). Regarding the complete study: For sensitization, 2% DPC in acetone was applied to a roughly 2 cm by roughly 2 cm area of upper inner arm skin. Patients additionally received weekly therapeutic DPC doses to the scalp throughout the approximately 22-week study period. Patch testing was performed on the upper back with Finn chambers containing 0.01% DPC, and the patch tests were scored after 6 days according to International Contact Dermatitis Research Group standards. The mostly female patient cohort included alopecia areata with under or over 50% scalp involvement, alopecia totalis and alopecia universalis. The libraries were sequenced as a pool, and the TCR yield per sample differed mostly because of small variations in library volumes within the pool. This study followed changes in the peripheral blood TCR repertoire in vivo during primary and secondary sensitization of alopecia patients to the hapten diphenylcyclopropenone (DPC). Blood samples were taken from patients before sensitization (week 0) and then at 2, 6 and about 24 weeks after DPC sensitization. About 27 alopecia patients gave blood for TCR sequencing at one to four time points (pre-sensitization, 2, 6 and 24 weeks).

Library preparation was by RACE. Sequencing was carried out with a NextSeq 500. During library preparation, unique molecular identifiers were attached to individual cDNA molecules so that TCRs could be counted in a quantitative, reproducible way. Both TCR alpha and TCR beta chains were sequenced from each blood RNA sample. The source study handled its data this way. Samples had a median of roughly 100,000 TCRs, with a range from about 20,000 to 690,600. V, J and CDR3 annotation of the TCR reads was performed with the Decombinator software suite. To make PS versus PT1 abundance plots, every sample was subsampled to the same number of TCRs (28,000). TCRs were defined as expanded if absent before sensitization and observed at least eight times at the 2-week time point. Using fastp trimming at Q25 and MiXCR clonotype assembly, TCRdb reanalyzed the public sequencing data and kept in-frame beta chains. Each record represents a unique CDR3 protein, reported with the most common genes and DNA among its rows. These V and J calls derive from TCRdb rather than the authors' analysis. The sample data list approximately 100,000 distinct CDR3 sequences, and approximately 11% of these were observed just once. 3% to 4% of the sample belongs to the ten largest clones.

Findings and caveats that apply to the study as a whole: Patch test score was positively correlated with the number of PT1 expanded TCRs, with significance at thresholds 8, 16 and 32 but not at 4. After repeated subsampling, changes were observed in the strength of the expansion versus patch-test correlation and in the threshold at which the correlation became significant. Because all patients had alopecia, a presumed autoimmune disease, the immune response of the patients might differ from that of healthy individuals. Significantly more large CDR3 similarity clusters were formed by expanded TCRs than by pre-sensitization or healthy control sets, consistent with antigen-driven responses. DPC sensitization did not change the number of TCRs with a frequency above 1 in 1000, and there was no evidence of changes in global repertoire structure.

This clonotype came up many times. There is no known antigen for this receptor. Base qualities are not provided; no much larger clone lies one nucleotide away. The time point label of this sample denotes: patch test 1, 2 weeks after DPC sensitization. The treatment or condition label corresponds to: therapeutic diphenylcyclopropenone sensitization with weekly scalp DPC. At each patch-test visit, blood was drawn before the patch test was applied. Patients were eligible if aged 18 to 70, diagnosed with alopecia and judged suitable for DPC therapy, and pregnant patients were excluded. Total RNA was extracted from unfractionated whole blood that had been collected in Tempus Blood RNA tubes. This receptor was taken from a woman between 35 and 50 years old with alopecia areata. Some clones in this sample may be carry-over from other donors' samples. The source material was whole blood, sampled in connection with sensitization to the hapten diphenylcyclopropenone (DPC).

The CDR3 reads as follows: CSAPTFPSSGEQYF. The DNA reads as follows: TGCAGTGCTCCCACTTTTCCGAGTTCGGGGGAGCAGTACTTC. This chain joins TRBV20-1 to TRBJ2-7; the best D guess is TRBD2, with 5 bases matching. The CDR3 measures 14 amino acids from cysteine to phenylalanine. The entry retains the CDR3 DNA only, 42 bases that are in frame from base 1. Relative to germline, V is 5 bases shorter and J is 7 bases shorter, with 21 bases between their ends. The germline V gene encodes CDR1 DFQATT and CDR2 SNEGSKA (reference sequence).